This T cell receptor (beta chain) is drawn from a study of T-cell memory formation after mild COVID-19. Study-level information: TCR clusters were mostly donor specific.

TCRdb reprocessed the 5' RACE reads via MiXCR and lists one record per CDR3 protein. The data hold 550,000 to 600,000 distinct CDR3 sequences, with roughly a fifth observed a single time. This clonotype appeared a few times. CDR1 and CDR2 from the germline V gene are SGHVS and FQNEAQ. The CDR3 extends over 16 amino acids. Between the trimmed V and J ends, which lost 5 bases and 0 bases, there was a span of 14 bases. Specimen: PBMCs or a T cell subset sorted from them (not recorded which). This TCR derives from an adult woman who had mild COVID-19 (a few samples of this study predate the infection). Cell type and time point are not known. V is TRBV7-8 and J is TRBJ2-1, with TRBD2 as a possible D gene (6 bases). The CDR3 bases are TGTGCCAGCAGCCCTGAAGCGGGTTTCTCCTACAATGAGCAGTTCTTC. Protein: CASSPEAGFSYNEQFF.